Sequencing of this TCR beta chain was carried out in a study of CD8 T cells in Susac syndrome. Study details: The Susac syndrome patients that were sequenced included more than 5 with active disease and roughly 8 in remission. Patients with Susac syndrome were, at the time of blood collection, therapy-naive, maintained on corticosteroids, or maintained on intravenous immunoglobulin alone.

After extraction with the RNeasy kit, roughly 0.5 to 1 ug of the RNA was reverse transcribed using random hexamers. TCRdb redid the calling of the immunoSEQ multiplex PCR reads with MiXCR, one entry per CDR3 protein. Here the sample spans some 200,000 distinct CDR3 sequences, 91% being singletons. Sequencing of TCR beta drew on CD8+ and CD4+ T cells from blood. Germline values: CDR1 MNHNS, CDR2 SASEGT. The CDR3 is 13 residues long. V was shortened by 3 bases and J by 4 bases, with 9 bases between the two germline ends. The chain has TRBV6-1 and TRBJ2-5; a weak D match, TRBD1 (6 bases). The source material was CD4+ T cells from PBMCs. This receptor was taken from a human donor with Susac syndrome. This CDR3 is CASSDTGIETQYF. DNA for the CDR3: TGTGCCAGCAGTGACACAGGGATAGAGACCCAGTACTTC.